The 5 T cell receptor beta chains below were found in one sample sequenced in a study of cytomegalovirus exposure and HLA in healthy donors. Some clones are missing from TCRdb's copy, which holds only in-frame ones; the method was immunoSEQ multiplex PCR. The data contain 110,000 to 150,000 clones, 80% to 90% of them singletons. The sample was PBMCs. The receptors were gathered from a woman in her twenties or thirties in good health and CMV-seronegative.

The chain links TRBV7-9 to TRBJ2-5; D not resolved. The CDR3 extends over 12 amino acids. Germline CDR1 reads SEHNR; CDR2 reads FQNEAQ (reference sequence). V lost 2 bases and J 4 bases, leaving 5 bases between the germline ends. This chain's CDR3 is CASSLLGETQYF. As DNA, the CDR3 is TGTGCCAGCAGCTTACTCGGAGAGACCCAGTACTTC.

The CDR3, as DNA: TGTGCCATCAGCGGGACTAGCGGGAATGAGCAGTTCTTC. Translating gives CAISGTSGNEQFF. The V and J genes are TRBV10-3 and TRBJ2-1; 12 bases line up with TRBD2. Germline loops: CDR1 ENHRY, CDR2 SYGVKD. V lost 6 bases, J lost 7 bases, and 1 base stayed unmatched. The CDR3 spans 13 residues.

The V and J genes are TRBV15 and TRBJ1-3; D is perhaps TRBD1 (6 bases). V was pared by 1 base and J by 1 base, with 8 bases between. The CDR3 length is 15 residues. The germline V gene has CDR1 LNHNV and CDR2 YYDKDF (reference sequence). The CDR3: CATSRGQGSGNTIYF. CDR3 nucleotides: TGTGCCACCAGCAGAGGCCAGGGGTCTGGAAACACCATATATTTT.

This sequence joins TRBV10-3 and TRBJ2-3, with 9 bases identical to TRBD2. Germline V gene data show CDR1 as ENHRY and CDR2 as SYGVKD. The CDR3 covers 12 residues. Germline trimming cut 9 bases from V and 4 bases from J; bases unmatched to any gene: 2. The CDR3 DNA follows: TGTGCCATGGGACTAGCTCCAGATACGCAGTATTTT. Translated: CAMGLAPDTQYF.

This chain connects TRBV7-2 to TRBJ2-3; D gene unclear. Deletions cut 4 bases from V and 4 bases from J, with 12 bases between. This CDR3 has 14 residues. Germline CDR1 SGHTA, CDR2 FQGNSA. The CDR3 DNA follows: TGTGCCAGCAGCTACACCTCTGTCGCAGATACGCAGTATTTT. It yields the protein CASSYTSVADTQYF.